This T cell receptor beta chain comes out of a study of T-cell memory formation after mild COVID-19. Germline V gene lookup returns CDR1 SGHDN and CDR2 FVKESK. V gave up 5 bases and J gave up 5 bases, with 18 bases separating them. There are 15 residues in the CDR3. Researchers used 5'RACE with constant-segment primers to make TCR alpha and TCR beta cDNA libraries that carry sample barcodes and UMIs. TCRdb processed the 5' RACE reads anew with MiXCR; each CDR3 protein has one entry. The repertoire holds approximately 350,000 distinct CDR3 sequences, 10% to 15% seen once, with 20% to 25% in the top ten.

The sequencing input was PBMCs or a T cell subset sorted from them (not recorded which). The TCR comes from a man aged 18 to 35 who had mild COVID-19 (a few samples of this study predate the infection). Cell type and time point are not known. This chain joins TRBV14 and TRBJ2-5; D may be TRBD2 (6 bases). In DNA form, the CDR3 reads TGTGCCAGCAGCAAAGGGGTACTAGCCACGGAGACCCAGTACTTC. Protein product: CASSKGVLATETQYF.